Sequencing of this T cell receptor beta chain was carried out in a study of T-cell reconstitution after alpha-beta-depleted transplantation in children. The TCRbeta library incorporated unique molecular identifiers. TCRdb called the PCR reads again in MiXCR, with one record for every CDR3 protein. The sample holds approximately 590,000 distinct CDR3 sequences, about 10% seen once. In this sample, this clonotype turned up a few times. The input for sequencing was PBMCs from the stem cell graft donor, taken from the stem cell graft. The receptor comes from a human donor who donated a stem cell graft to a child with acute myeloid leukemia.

The CDR3 protein is CASSLGDPVTETQYF. The CDR3 DNA sequence: TGCGCCAGCAGCTTGGGGGACCCGGTGACGGAGACCCAGTACTTC. This chain uses TRBV5-1 with TRBJ2-5; D assignment may be TRBD1 or TRBD2 (5 bases each). The V gene lost 0 bases and the J gene lost 5 bases, with 14 bases spanning the gap. Germline V gene lookup returns CDR1 SGHRS and CDR2 YFSETQ. The CDR3 has 15 residues.